The next 14 T cell receptor beta chains were all read from a single sample in a study of control samples from healthy donors and cancer patients. Assay used: immunoSEQ multiplex PCR; TCRdb lists only in-frame clones, some missing. This sample has 150,000 to 200,000 clones; 85% to 90% occur once, and the top ten carry nearly 5%. The sequencing sample was made of blood. The receptor set was obtained from a woman in her 30s in good health.

CDR3 residues: CASSEEDRARKKLFF. CDR3 in DNA: TGTGCCAGCAGCGAGGAGGACAGGGCACGGAAAAAACTGTTTTTT. The V gene is TRBV5-5, the J gene TRBJ1-4, with 8 bases that match TRBD1. The germline V gene has CDR1 SGHKS and CDR2 YYEKEE (reference sequence). The length of the CDR3 is 15 residues. J lost 9 bases, V lost 4 bases, and 11 bases had no gene match.

This chain's CDR3 is CASSLALARDEQYF. CDR3 coding DNA: TGTGCCAGCAGCTTAGCGCTAGCCCGCGACGAGCAGTACTTC. The chain is built from TRBV7-9 and TRBJ2-7, with D possibly matching TRBD2 (5 bases). V lost 0 bases and J lost 5, with 11 bases in between. The length of the CDR3 is 14 residues. CDR1 SEHNR and CDR2 FQNEAQ come from the germline V gene (reference sequence).

The rearrangement links TRBV29-1 to TRBJ2-1, with TRBD2 identical over 14 bases. The germline V gene encodes CDR1 SQVTM and CDR2 ANQGSEA. The CDR3 length is 14 residues. The ends lost 6 bases at V and 13 bases at J; junction bases unmatched: 11. The CDR3 DNA sequence: TGCAGCGTCCCCGGGACTAGCGGGAGTGTTAACCAGTTCTTC. Its translation is CSVPGTSGSVNQFF.

V usage is TRBV15 and J usage is TRBJ1-2, with 9 bases fitting TRBD1. The CDR3 totals 12 residues. Germline CDR1 and CDR2: LNHNV and YYDKDF (reference sequence). The J segment lost 7 bases and the V segment lost 3 bases, leaving 0 bases of the junction unmatched. The CDR3, as DNA: TGTGCCACCAGCAGGGACAGGGGTGGCTACACCTTC. It is translated as CATSRDRGGYTF. Drawing the rest from reference TRBV15 and TRBJ1-2, the complete variable domain is DAMVIQNPRYQVTQFGKPVTLSCSQTLNHNVMYWYQQKSSQAPKLLFHYYDKDFNNEADTPDNFQSRRPNTSFCFLDIRSPGLGDTAMYLCATSRDRGGYTFGSGTRLTVV.

The V gene is TRBV4-1, the J gene TRBJ1-2; possibly TRBD1 for D (5 bases). Per germline, CDR1 MGHRA and CDR2 YSYEKL. The V gene lost 0 bases and the J gene lost 2 bases, with 19 bases spanning the gap. This CDR3 spans 18 amino acids. This CDR3 reads CASSQDGTRERGNYGYTF. CDR3 DNA: TGCGCCAGCAGCCAAGATGGGACCAGGGAAAGGGGCAACTATGGCTACACCTTC.

Regarding this clone: Different DNA sequences within this sample yield the same CDR3. The chain uses TRBV4-1 and TRBJ2-3; weak D call: TRBD1 (6 bases). Germline lookup yields CDR1 MGHRA and CDR2 YSYEKL. Trimming removed 0 bases from V and 3 bases from J, with 10 bases in between. The CDR3 has 15 residues. In DNA, the CDR3 is TGCGCCAGCAGCCAAGATGGGGGCGGAACAGATACGCAGTATTTT. Protein product: CASSQDGGGTDTQYF.

J is TRBJ1-5 and V is TRBV4-1, with D possibly TRBD1 on 6 matching bases. The V end was cut by 3 bases, the J end by 0 bases, with 12 bases between. CDR3 length equals 16 residues. The germline CDR1 and CDR2 sequences are MGHRA and YSYEKL. CDR3 residues: CASSHYKDSSNQPQHF. Written as DNA, the CDR3 is TGCGCCAGCAGCCACTATAAGGACAGTAGCAATCAGCCCCAGCATTTT.

This chain connects TRBV2 to TRBJ2-7; D is uncertain. The germline gives CDR1 SNHLY, CDR2 FYNNEI. This CDR3 region has 14 residues. The V end lost 2 bases, the J end lost 1 base, and 9 bases lay between the germline ends. CDR3 amino acids: CASSELMASYEQYF. The DNA for the CDR3 is TGTGCCAGCAGTGAATTAATGGCATCCTACGAGCAGTACTTC.

V usage is TRBV19 and J usage is TRBJ2-1; perhaps D is TRBD1 or TRBD2 (5 bases each). V dropped 4 bases and J dropped 6 bases, with 13 bases sitting between them. The CDR3 is 14 amino acids. The germline V gene has CDR1 LNHDA and CDR2 SQIVND (reference sequence). CDR3: CASSNGDPGNEQFF. CDR3 bases: TGTGCCAGTAGTAACGGGGACCCGGGCAATGAGCAGTTCTTC. Using reference TRBV19 and TRBJ2-1 for the parts outside the CDR3, the full variable domain is DGGITQSPKYLFRKEGQNVTLSCEQNLNHDAMYWYRQDPGQGLRLIYYSQIVNDFQKGDIAEGYSVSREKKESFPLTVTSAQKNPTAFYLCASSNGDPGNEQFFGPGTRLTVL.

This sequence joins TRBV28 and TRBJ2-4, with 10 bases identical to TRBD2. Germline V gives CDR1 MDHEN, CDR2 SYDVKM. V lost 2 bases to trimming and J lost 9 bases; unmatched junction nucleotides: 7. The CDR3 is made up of 15 amino acids. CDR3 sequence (DNA): TGTGCCAGCAGTTTACTAGCGGGAGATATTGGCATTCAGTACTTC. It yields the protein CASSLLAGDIGIQYF. The whole variable domain, remainder taken from reference TRBV28 and TRBJ2-4, is DVKVTQSSRYLVKRTGEKVFLECVQDMDHENMFWYRQDPGLGLRLIYFSYDVKMKEKGDIPEGYSVSREKKERFSLILESASTNQTSMYLCASSLLAGDIGIQYFGAGTRLSVL.

This rearrangement joins TRBV19 to TRBJ1-3; D unclear. CDR1 is LNHDA, CDR2 SQIVND, per germline (reference sequence). The CDR3 contains 14 residues. Trimming took off 9 bases at V and 0 bases at J, with 12 bases between the two ends. Here the CDR3 DNA reads TGTGCCAGCCAAGACCGAACCTCTGGAAACACCATATATTTT. Its translation is CASQDRTSGNTIYF.

The chain links TRBV19 to TRBJ1-2, with a weak D call TRBD1 (5 bases). CDR3 length: 16 residues. CDR1 is LNHDA, CDR2 SQIVND, per germline (reference sequence). Trimming left V 1 base short and J 4 bases short, with 16 bases between. The CDR3 sequence is CASSIASTGWGYGYTF. For the CDR3, the DNA is TGTGCCAGTAGTATAGCCTCTACAGGATGGGGCTATGGCTACACCTTC.

The count of this clone is one. This rearrangement joins TRBV27 to TRBJ2-1; D is unresolved. The CDR3 has 14 amino acids. Trimming removed 6 bases from V and 4 bases from J, with 13 bases in between. CDR1 and CDR2 (germline): MNHEY, SMNVEV (reference sequence). The CDR3 region is CASRRAGDYNEQFF. The CDR3, as DNA: TGTGCCAGCAGACGCGCCGGAGATTACAATGAGCAGTTCTTC.

The gene calls are TRBV3-1 (or the pseudogene TRBV3-2) and TRBJ2-2; D is unclear. Trimming left V 4 bases short and J 9 bases short, with 15 bases between. Germline CDR1 and CDR2: LGHDT and YNNKEL (reference sequence). The CDR3 spans 14 residues. The CDR3 DNA reads TGTGCCAGCAGCCCCCGACCGTCAGGTCGGGAGCTGTTTTTT. Amino acid sequence: CASSPRPSGRELFF.